The 10 T cell receptor beta chains in this list originate from one sample, sequenced in a study of blood T cells in healthy people across ages. It was with a sample-barcoded 5' primer and a J-beta primer mix that a second PCR of roughly 6 to 12 cycles was run. From the 5' RACE reads, TCRdb called clonotypes with MiXCR, one entry per CDR3 protein. Among fewer than 950,000 distinct CDR3 sequences listed, roughly 35% were seen once. The specimen was blood. Every receptor here comes from a man between 18 and 35 years old in good health.

The chain combines TRBV11-2 with TRBJ2-5; the match to TRBD2 covers 9 bases. J gave up 4 bases and V 2 bases, and 5 bases lay outside the gene matches. The CDR3 is made up of 15 amino acids. Per germline, CDR1 SGHAT and CDR2 FQNNGV. CDR3 nucleotide sequence: TGTGCCAGCAGCTTACCAGCGGGGGGTTCAGAGACCCAGTACTTC. Amino acids: CASSLPAGGSETQYF.

This clonotype appeared many times. The chain uses TRBV5-1 and TRBJ2-1; no clear D gene. The CDR3 has 14 amino acids. Germline V gives CDR1 SGHRS, CDR2 YFSETQ. Trimming removed 1 base from V and 6 bases from J, with 11 bases in between. CDR3 bases: TGCGCCAGCAGCTTGACATCCCAGCGCAATGAGCAGTTCTTC. Its translation: CASSLTSQRNEQFF.

This clonotype was detected ten times or more. The CDR3, as DNA: TGTGCCAGCACCTCGGGACACCCAAACGGCTACACCTTC. As protein: CASTSGHPNGYTF. The rearrangement uses TRBV12-3 or TRBV12-4 and TRBJ1-2, with a possible D match to TRBD1 (6 bases). Trimming shortened V by 7 bases and J by 8 bases, and 17 bases separated the two germline ends. The CDR3 is 13 amino acids.

The chain employs TRBV20-1 and TRBJ1-1; unclear D gene. Trimming removed 4 bases at V and 4 bases at J, with 10 bases between. The CDR3 loop spans 12 amino acids. Germline values: CDR1 DFQATT, CDR2 SNEGSKA (reference sequence). Here the CDR3 DNA reads TGCAGTGCTACGCACAATCCCACTGAAGCTTTCTTT. This translates into CSATHNPTEAFF.

The rearrangement joins TRBV25-1 to TRBJ2-7, with D hard to call. Germline-derived CDR1 and CDR2 are MGHDK and SYGVNS. V was pared by 6 bases and J by 7 bases, with 13 bases between. The CDR3 has 12 amino acids. The CDR3 DNA reads as TGTGCCAGCAGCCGCGGTGAGAGGGAGCAGTACTTC. Translating gives CASSRGEREQYF.

The chain couples TRBV5-1 to TRBJ2-3, with 7 bases fitting TRBD2. Trimming removed 4 bases from V and 5 bases from J; junction bases left unmatched: 7. Germline values: CDR1 SGHRS, CDR2 YFSETQ. This CDR3 spans 14 amino acids. The CDR3 nucleotides are TGCGCCAGCAGCATGACTAGCTCGGGAGATACGCAGTATTTT. Protein: CASSMTSSGDTQYF.

This clonotype showed up many times. The chain joins TRBV5-6 to TRBJ2-7; D is perhaps TRBD1 (5 bases). The V gene's germline CDR1 is SGHDT and CDR2 YYEEEE. The ends were cut back, 3 bases at V and 0 bases at J, with 13 bases in the middle. The CDR3 has 15 amino acids. In DNA form, the CDR3 reads TGTGCCAGCAGCTATATGACAGCAACCTCCTACGAGCAGTACTTC. It translates to CASSYMTATSYEQYF. Full variable domain (rest looked up from reference TRBV5-6 and TRBJ2-7): DAGVTQSPTHLIKTRGQQVTLRCSPKSGHDTVSWYQQALGQGPQFIFQYYEEEERQRGNFPDRFSGHQFPNYSSELNVNALLLGDSALYLCASSYMTATSYEQYFGPGTRLTVT.

The J gene is TRBJ2-3, the V gene TRBV29-1; D unclear. The CDR3 runs 12 residues. Germline V gene data show CDR1 as SQVTM and CDR2 as ANQGSEA. V was shortened by 0 bases and J by 2 bases, with 3 bases between the two germline ends. The CDR3 is CSVEESTDTQYF. The CDR3 nucleotides are TGCAGCGTTGAAGAATCCACAGATACGCAGTATTTT.

The sample holds many counts of this clonotype. The CDR3 bases are TGTGCCAGCAGCTACTCTAACGACGAGCAGTACTTC. Protein sequence: CASSYSNDEQYF. V is TRBV13 and J is TRBJ2-7; D is unclear. CDR1 is PRHDT, CDR2 FYEKMQ, per germline (reference sequence). The CDR3 extends over 12 amino acids. With 4 bases removed from V and 5 bases from J, the gap between germline ends came to 9 bases.

The chain has TRBV9 and TRBJ1-1, with D tentatively TRBD1 (6 bases). The CDR3 has 13 amino acids. Trimming pared 3 bases from V and 5 bases from J, leaving 11 bases between. Germline V CDR1 and CDR2: SGDLS, YYNGEE. In DNA form, the CDR3 reads TGTGCCAGCAGCGAGGGAGGGGGTACTGAAGCTTTCTTT. Protein sequence: CASSEGGGTEAFF.